The rows below give T cell receptor beta chains drawn from one sample of a study of shared clonotypes between healthy human individuals. Only in-frame clones appear in the TCRdb table, and some are missing; sequencing was by immunoSEQ multiplex PCR. The data contain 2 million to 3 million clones, approximately 94% of them seen just once; the ten biggest clones take up roughly 0.39%. Sequencing input: naive CD4+ T cells from PBMCs. The origin of the receptors is a man younger than 35 in good health. Some clones in this sample may be carry-over from other donors' samples. The CDR3 runs from the conserved cysteine through the conserved F or W. The D gene is left open where the match is weak. Clone size is stated in some rows and not others, as once, few, many or a class when expanded.

CASSNILYGYTF TGTGCCAGCAGTAACATCCTCTATGGCTACACCTTC TRBJ1-2 TRBV28 NA once 12
CATSRIGYEQYF TGTGCCACCAGCAGAATCGGTTACGAGCAGTACTTC TRBJ2-7 TRBV15 NA NA 12
CASRGQGVKTQYF TGTGCCTCCCGAGGGCAGGGGGTGAAGACCCAGTACTTC TRBJ2-5 TRBV30 TRBD1 NA 13
CASSLAARQGNTGELFF TGTGCCAGCAGCTTAGCGGCGAGACAGGGGAACACCGGGGAGCTGTTTTTT TRBJ2-2 TRBV7-8 TRBD1 NA 17
CASSGWTGEGNQPQHF TGTGCCAGCAGTGGATGGACAGGGGAGGGCAATCAGCCCCAGCATTTT TRBJ1-5 TRBV28 TRBD1 NA 16
CASSSGVGDTQYF TGCGCCAGCAGCTCCGGAGTCGGAGATACGCAGTATTTT TRBJ2-3 TRBV5-1 NA once 13
CASSPQTSGASTDTQYF TGTGCCAGCAGCCCACAAACTAGCGGGGCTAGCACAGATACGCAGTATTTT TRBJ2-3 TRBV7-2 TRBD2 NA 17
CASSDPGHLDKNIQYF TGTGCCAGCAGTGATCCGGGACATCTAGACAAAAACATTCAGTACTTC TRBJ2-4 TRBV2 NA NA 16
CASSQTGGGYYGYTF TGCGCCAGCAGCCAGACAGGGGGGGGCTACTATGGCTACACCTTC TRBJ1-2 TRBV4-3 TRBD1 NA 15
CASSQWTSGNTGELFF TGTGCCAGCAGCCAATGGACTAGCGGGAACACCGGGGAGCTGTTTTTT TRBJ2-2 TRBV7-6 TRBD2 NA 16
CASSPLGSQHNEQFF TGTGCCAGCAGCCCGCTTGGATCTCAGCACAATGAGCAGTTCTTC TRBJ2-1 TRBV5-8 NA NA 15
CASSYSRRARSYEQYF TGTGCCAGCAGTTACTCGAGAAGGGCCCGATCCTACGAGCAGTACTTC TRBJ2-7 TRBV6-5 NA NA 16
CASSPSRNNEQFF TGTGCCAGCAGTCCCAGCAGGAACAATGAGCAGTTCTTC TRBJ2-1 TRBV7-3 NA NA 13
CASSPQGEKLFF TGTGCCAGCAGCCCTCAGGGTGAAAAACTGTTTTTT TRBJ1-4 TRBV7-9 NA NA 12
CASEAGSNQPQHF TGTGCCAGCGAGGCAGGAAGCAATCAGCCCCAGCATTTT TRBJ1-5 TRBV28 NA NA 13
CASSAGTSGTTRGTGELFF TGTGCCAGCAGCGCCGGGACTAGCGGGACCACTAGGGGGACCGGGGAGCTGTTTTTT TRBJ2-2 TRBV11-3 TRBD2 NA 19
CASSGTGEAFF TGTGCCAGCAGTGGGACAGGGGAAGCTTTCTTT TRBJ1-1 TRBV6-5 TRBD1 NA 11
CASSPDTHGYTF TGTGCCAGCTCACCTGACACTCATGGCTACACCTTC TRBJ1-2 TRBV18 NA NA 12
CASSTGQPGNTIYF TGTGCCAGCAGCACCGGACAGCCCGGAAACACCATATATTTT TRBJ1-3 TRBV6-5 NA NA 14
CASSYSRRPGIFSYEQYF TGTGCCAGCAGTTATTCCAGAAGGCCGGGAATTTTCTCCTACGAGCAGTACTTC TRBJ2-7 TRBV27 NA NA 18
CASSLLGAGLDEQFF TGCGCCAGCAGCTTGCTAGGAGCGGGACTCGATGAGCAGTTCTTC TRBJ2-1 TRBV5-1 TRBD2 NA 15
CASSDSGRETQYF TGTGCCAGCAGTGATAGCGGGAGAGAGACCCAGTACTTC TRBJ2-5 TRBV28 TRBD2 NA 13
CASSPRTSGRPEQFF TGTGCCAGCAGCCCCCGGACTAGCGGGAGGCCAGAGCAGTTCTTC TRBJ2-1 TRBV7-9 TRBD2 NA 15
CASSLYGGGSGNTIYF TGCGCCAGCAGCTTGTATGGAGGGGGCTCTGGAAACACCATATATTTT TRBJ1-3 TRBV5-1 NA NA 16
CASSYSQGSNTEAFF TGTGCCAGCAGTTATAGTCAGGGAAGTAACACTGAAGCTTTCTTT TRBJ1-1 TRBV6-5 NA NA 15
CASSLVGPGDTQYF TGTGCCAGCAGCTTAGTGGGGCCGGGGGATACGCAGTATTTT TRBJ2-3 TRBV7-2 NA NA 14
CASSLPRPDGNTIYF TGCGCCAGCAGCCTACCTCGACCGGACGGAAACACCATATATTTT TRBJ1-3 TRBV5-1 NA NA 15
CASSPGEGKAFF TGTGCCAGCAGCCCCGGCGAGGGTAAAGCTTTCTTT TRBJ1-1 TRBV7-6 NA NA 12
CASSLAGTGATEAFF TGTGCCAGCAGTCTTGCCGGGACAGGGGCCACTGAAGCTTTCTTT TRBJ1-1 TRBV2 TRBD1 NA 15
CASSQVMSSGNTIYF TGCGCCAGCAGCCAAGTAATGAGTTCTGGAAACACCATATATTTT TRBJ1-3 TRBV4-3 NA NA 15
CASKGLAGYNEQFF TGTGCCAGCAAGGGACTAGCGGGCTACAATGAGCAGTTCTTC TRBJ2-1 TRBV27 TRBD2 NA 14
CASSAGLAGGVANEQFF TGTGCCAGCAGTGCGGGACTAGCGGGCGGGGTAGCCAATGAGCAGTTCTTC TRBJ2-1 TRBV25-1 TRBD2 NA 17
CASSQDARGARYTEAFF TGTGCCAGCAGCCAAGACGCCCGGGGGGCGAGGTACACTGAAGCTTTCTTT TRBJ1-1 TRBV14 NA once 17
CAIREDRGRGEQFF TGTGCCATCAGGGAGGACAGGGGCCGAGGTGAGCAGTTCTTC TRBJ2-1 TRBV10-3 TRBD1 NA 14
CASSQDPDQPQHF TGCGCCAGCAGCCAAGATCCGGATCAGCCCCAGCATTTT TRBJ1-5 TRBV4-1 NA NA 13
CASSPSWDVNYEQYF TGTGCCAGCAGCCCCTCATGGGACGTGAACTACGAGCAGTACTTC TRBJ2-7 TRBV11-2 NA once 15